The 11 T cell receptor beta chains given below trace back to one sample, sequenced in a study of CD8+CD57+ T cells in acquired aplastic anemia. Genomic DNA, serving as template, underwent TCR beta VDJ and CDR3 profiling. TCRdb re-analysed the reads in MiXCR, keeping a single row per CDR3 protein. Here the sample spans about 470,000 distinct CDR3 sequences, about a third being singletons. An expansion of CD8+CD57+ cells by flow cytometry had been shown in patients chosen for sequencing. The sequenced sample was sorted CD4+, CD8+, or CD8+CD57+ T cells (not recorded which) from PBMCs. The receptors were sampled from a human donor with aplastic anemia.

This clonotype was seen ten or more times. The CDR3 DNA sequence: TGTGCCAGCAGTATAAGACAAGCCTCTGGCTACACCTTC. As protein: CASSIRQASGYTF. The chain is built from TRBV12-3 or TRBV12-4 and TRBJ1-2; no firm D call. Trimming removed 5 bases from V and 7 bases from J, with 14 bases in between. This CDR3 is 13 amino acids long.

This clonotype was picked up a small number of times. CDR3 sequence (DNA): TGTGCCAGCTCACGGGGACCTACCTACGAGCAGTACTTC. It codes for CASSRGPTYEQYF. V and J are TRBV18 and TRBJ2-7; possibly TRBD1 or TRBD2 for D (5 bases each). This CDR3 has 13 residues. With 4 bases removed from V and 2 bases from J, the gap between germline ends came to 9 bases. Germline V gene data show CDR1 as KGHSH and CDR2 as LQKENI.

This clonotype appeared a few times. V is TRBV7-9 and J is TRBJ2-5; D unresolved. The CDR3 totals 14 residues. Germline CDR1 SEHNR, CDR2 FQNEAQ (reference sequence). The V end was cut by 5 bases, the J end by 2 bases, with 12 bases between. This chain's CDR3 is CASSRLLEQETQYF. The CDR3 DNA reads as TGTGCCAGCAGCAGACTCTTGGAACAAGAGACCCAGTACTTC.

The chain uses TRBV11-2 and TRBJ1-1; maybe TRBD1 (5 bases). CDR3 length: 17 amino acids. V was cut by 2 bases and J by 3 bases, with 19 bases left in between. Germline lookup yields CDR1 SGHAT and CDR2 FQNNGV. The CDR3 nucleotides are TGTGCCAGCAGCTTATACGGGGGTGGGATTCGGCACACTGAAGCTTTCTTT. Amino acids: CASSLYGGGIRHTEAFF.

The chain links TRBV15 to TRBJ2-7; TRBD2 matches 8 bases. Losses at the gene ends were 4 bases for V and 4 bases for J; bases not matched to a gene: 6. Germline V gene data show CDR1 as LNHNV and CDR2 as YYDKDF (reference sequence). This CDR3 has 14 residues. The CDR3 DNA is TGTGCCACCAGCAATGCGGGGGGCGCTTACGAGCAGTACTTC. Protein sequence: CATSNAGGAYEQYF.

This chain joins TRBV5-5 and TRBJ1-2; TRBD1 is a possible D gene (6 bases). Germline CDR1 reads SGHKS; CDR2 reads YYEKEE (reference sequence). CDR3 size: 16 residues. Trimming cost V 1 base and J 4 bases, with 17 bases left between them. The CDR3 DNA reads TGTGCCAGCAGCTTGCACAGGCTAGGGGGACGCTATGGCTACACCTTC. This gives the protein CASSLHRLGGRYGYTF.

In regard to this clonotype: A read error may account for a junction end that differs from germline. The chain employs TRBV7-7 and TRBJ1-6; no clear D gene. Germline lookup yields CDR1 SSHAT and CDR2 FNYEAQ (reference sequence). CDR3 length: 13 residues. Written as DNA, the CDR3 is TGTGCTAGCAGCTTAGGGCGGGTTTCACCCCTCCACTTT. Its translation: CASSLGRVSPLHF.

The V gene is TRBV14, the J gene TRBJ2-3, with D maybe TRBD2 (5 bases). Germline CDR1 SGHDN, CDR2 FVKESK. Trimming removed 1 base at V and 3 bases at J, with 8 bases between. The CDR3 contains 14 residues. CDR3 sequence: CASSQALGTDTQYF. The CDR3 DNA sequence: TGTGCCAGCAGCCAAGCACTAGGTACAGATACGCAGTATTTT.

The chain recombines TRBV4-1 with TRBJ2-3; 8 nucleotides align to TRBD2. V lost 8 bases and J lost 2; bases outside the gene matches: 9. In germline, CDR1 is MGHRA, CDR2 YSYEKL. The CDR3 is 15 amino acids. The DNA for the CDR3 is TGCGCCAGCGGGTTCTTGACTAGCGACACAGATACGCAGTATTTT. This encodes CASGFLTSDTDTQYF.

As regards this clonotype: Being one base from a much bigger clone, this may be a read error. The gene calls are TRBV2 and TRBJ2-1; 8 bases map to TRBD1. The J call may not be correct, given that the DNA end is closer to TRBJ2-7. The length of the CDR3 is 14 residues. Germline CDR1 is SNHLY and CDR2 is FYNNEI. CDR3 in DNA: TGTGCCAGCAGTCTGGACAGGGAAGAAAATGAGCAGTACTTC. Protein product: CASSLDREENEQYF.

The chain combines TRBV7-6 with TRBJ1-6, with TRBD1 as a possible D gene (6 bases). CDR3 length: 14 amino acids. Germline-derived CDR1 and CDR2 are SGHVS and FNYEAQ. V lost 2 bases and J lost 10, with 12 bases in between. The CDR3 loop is CASSLIQGWSPLHF. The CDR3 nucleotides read TGTGCCAGCAGCTTAATTCAGGGGTGGTCACCCCTCCACTTT. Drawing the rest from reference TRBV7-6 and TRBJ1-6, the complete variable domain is GAGVSQSPRYKVTKRGQDVALRCDPISGHVSLYWYRQALGQGPEFLTYFNYEAQQDKSGLPNDRFSAERPEGSISTLTIQRTEQRDSAMYRCASSLIQGWSPLHFGNGTRLTVT.